A selection of T cell receptor beta chains follows, all from one sample in a study of beta chain features in type 1 diabetes. Method: immunoSEQ multiplex PCR; TCRdb's copy keeps in-frame clones and lacks some. Here the sample spans about 140,000 clones, 9.7% being singletons. The material sequenced was central memory CD4+ T cells from blood. The source is a woman in her thirties or forties in good health. Both conserved end residues are part of each CDR3. Each record gives: D gene, J gene, V gene, clone size, CDR3 DNA, CDR3 protein. D genes are given only for firm matches. Clone size appears in some rows only: once, few, many, or a class for an expanded clone.

d_call: NA; j_call: TRBJ2-1; v_call: TRBV6-5; clone_size: NA; cdr3_nt: TGTGCCACCGCGGACTACAATGAGCAGTTCTTC; cdr3_aa: CATADYNEQFF
d_call: TRBD1; j_call: TRBJ1-1; v_call: TRBV2; clone_size: NA; cdr3_nt: TGTGCCAGCAGCACGAGAGGGGGCAGTGAAGCTTTCTTT; cdr3_aa: CASSTRGGSEAFF
d_call: TRBD1; j_call: TRBJ2-1; v_call: TRBV9; clone_size: NA; cdr3_nt: TGTGCCAGCAGCGCCCTGGGACAGGACAATGAGCAGTTCTTC; cdr3_aa: CASSALGQDNEQFF
d_call: TRBD1; j_call: TRBJ2-2; v_call: TRBV6-5; clone_size: NA; cdr3_nt: TGTGCCAGCAGCGGGACAGGGGTGTATACCGGGGAGCTGTTTTTT; cdr3_aa: CASSGTGVYTGELFF
d_call: TRBD2; j_call: TRBJ2-5; v_call: TRBV7-2; clone_size: many; cdr3_nt: TGTGCCAGCAGCGTGGGACTAGCGGGGGACGAGACCCAGTACTTC; cdr3_aa: CASSVGLAGDETQYF
d_call: TRBD1; j_call: TRBJ2-7; v_call: TRBV29-1; clone_size: many; cdr3_nt: TGCAGCGTGCTCAAACTAAACTTGGACAGGGGGAGTGGGATTGCGTACGAGCAGTACTTC; cdr3_aa: CSVLKLNLDRGSGIAYEQYF
d_call: TRBD2; j_call: TRBJ2-1; v_call: TRBV7-9; clone_size: NA; cdr3_nt: TGTGCCAGCAGCCTAGGGACTAGCGGGGGATTAAATGAGCAGTTCTTC; cdr3_aa: CASSLGTSGGLNEQFF
d_call: NA; j_call: TRBJ1-5; v_call: TRBV6-6; clone_size: few; cdr3_nt: TGTGCCAGCAGGGCTCACGTTTCTGGTCAGCCCCAGCATTTT; cdr3_aa: CASRAHVSGQPQHF
d_call: TRBD2; j_call: TRBJ2-5; v_call: TRBV5-4; clone_size: NA; cdr3_nt: TGTGCCAGCAGCTTTTACATAGCGGGTCAAGAGACCCAGTACTTC; cdr3_aa: CASSFYIAGQETQYF
d_call: NA; j_call: TRBJ1-5; v_call: TRBV5-6; clone_size: many; cdr3_nt: TGTGCCAGCAGCCTGGGACACGGAAATCAGCCCCAGCATTTT; cdr3_aa: CASSLGHGNQPQHF
d_call: NA; j_call: TRBJ1-6; v_call: TRBV6-5; clone_size: few; cdr3_nt: TGTGCCAGCAGTTTGGGCGATTCACCCCTCCACTTT; cdr3_aa: CASSLGDSPLHF
d_call: NA; j_call: TRBJ1-2; v_call: TRBV5-6; clone_size: NA; cdr3_nt: TGTGCCAGCAGCCCCATCCGGGGGATTCGAGGCTACACCTTC; cdr3_aa: CASSPIRGIRGYTF
d_call: NA; j_call: TRBJ2-5; v_call: TRBV5-1; clone_size: few; cdr3_nt: TGCGCCAGCAGCTTGGGCTCGGGAGCCCAAGAGACCCAGTACTTC; cdr3_aa: CASSLGSGAQETQYF
d_call: TRBD2; j_call: TRBJ2-1; v_call: TRBV5-1; clone_size: NA; cdr3_nt: TGCGCCAGCAGCTTGTATCTAGCGGGGGGAAATGAGCAGTTCTTC; cdr3_aa: CASSLYLAGGNEQFF
d_call: NA; j_call: TRBJ1-4; v_call: TRBV5-1; clone_size: NA; cdr3_nt: TGCGCCAGCAGCTACAGCACAACTAATGAAAAACTGTTTTTT; cdr3_aa: CASSYSTTNEKLFF
d_call: TRBD2; j_call: TRBJ2-5; v_call: TRBV2; clone_size: few; cdr3_nt: TGTGCCAGGGGGGGACTAGCCGAGACCCAGTACTTC; cdr3_aa: CARGGLAETQYF
d_call: NA; j_call: TRBJ2-7; v_call: TRBV29-1; clone_size: NA; cdr3_nt: TGCAGCGTTGTGGTTCCGGGACATCCTCCCTACGAGCAGTACTTC; cdr3_aa: CSVVVPGHPPYEQYF
d_call: TRBD2; j_call: TRBJ2-7; v_call: TRBV11-2; clone_size: many; cdr3_nt: TGTGCCAGCAGCTCCCCGCTAGCGGGGAACTACGAGCAGTACTTC; cdr3_aa: CASSSPLAGNYEQYF
d_call: NA; j_call: TRBJ1-1; v_call: TRBV2; clone_size: NA; cdr3_nt: TGTGCCAGCAGTCCTGACAGTAACACTGAAGCTTTCTTT; cdr3_aa: CASSPDSNTEAFF
d_call: NA; j_call: TRBJ1-3; v_call: TRBV15; clone_size: many; cdr3_nt: TGTGCCACCAGCAGAGACACGGCAGGCTATGGAAACACCATATATTTT; cdr3_aa: CATSRDTAGYGNTIYF
d_call: TRBD2; j_call: TRBJ2-3; v_call: TRBV10-1; clone_size: NA; cdr3_nt: TGCGCCAGCAGTAGGGGACTAGCTGATACGCAGTATTTT; cdr3_aa: CASSRGLADTQYF
d_call: TRBD2; j_call: TRBJ2-5; v_call: TRBV5-4; clone_size: NA; cdr3_nt: TGTGCCAGCAGCCCTCCGACTAGCGGGAGTCAAGAGACCCAGTACTTC; cdr3_aa: CASSPPTSGSQETQYF
d_call: TRBD2; j_call: TRBJ2-1; v_call: TRBV4-2; clone_size: many; cdr3_nt: TGTGCCAGCAGCCCTGCGGGGGGTACGTCCTACAATGAGCAGTTCTTC; cdr3_aa: CASSPAGGTSYNEQFF
d_call: NA; j_call: TRBJ2-1; v_call: TRBV5-1; clone_size: NA; cdr3_nt: TGCGCCAGCAGCTTGGAGGGCCAGGGTTTTTGGTCCTACAATGAGCAGTTCTTC; cdr3_aa: CASSLEGQGFWSYNEQFF
d_call: TRBD1; j_call: TRBJ1-2; v_call: TRBV6-1; clone_size: few; cdr3_nt: TGTGCCAGCAGTCTCCAATTAGGGACAGCGGATGGCTACACCTTC; cdr3_aa: CASSLQLGTADGYTF
d_call: TRBD1; j_call: TRBJ1-1; v_call: TRBV9; clone_size: few; cdr3_nt: TGTGCCAGCAGCCCTCGACAGGGGAACACTGAAGCTTTCTTT; cdr3_aa: CASSPRQGNTEAFF
d_call: NA; j_call: TRBJ2-7; v_call: TRBV27; clone_size: few; cdr3_nt: TGTGCCAGTTCATCCTACTACGAGCAGTACTTC; cdr3_aa: CASSSYYEQYF
d_call: TRBD1; j_call: TRBJ1-5; v_call: TRBV6-6; clone_size: few; cdr3_nt: TGTGCCAGCTGGGGACAGGGCCTTAGCAATCAGCCCCAGCATTTT; cdr3_aa: CASWGQGLSNQPQHF
d_call: TRBD1; j_call: TRBJ2-7; v_call: TRBV6-1; clone_size: NA; cdr3_nt: TGTGCCAGCACCGTACAGGGGAACTACGAGCAGTACTTC; cdr3_aa: CASTVQGNYEQYF
d_call: NA; j_call: TRBJ1-3; v_call: TRBV7-8; clone_size: few; cdr3_nt: TGTGCCAGCAGCTTAGCTATCGCAGGGTTTTCTGGCACCATATATTTT; cdr3_aa: CASSLAIAGFSGTIYF
d_call: TRBD1; j_call: TRBJ1-5; v_call: TRBV7-9; clone_size: NA; cdr3_nt: TGTGCCAGCAGCACGGGACAGGGGATAGCCAATCAGCCCCAGCATTTT; cdr3_aa: CASSTGQGIANQPQHF
d_call: TRBD1; j_call: TRBJ1-5; v_call: TRBV19; clone_size: NA; cdr3_nt: TGTGCCAGTAGTATGGGACAGGGGGGCCAGCCCCAGCATTTT; cdr3_aa: CASSMGQGGQPQHF
d_call: NA; j_call: TRBJ2-3; v_call: TRBV7-7; clone_size: few; cdr3_nt: TGTGCTAGCAGCTTAGCCGAGGCGGATACGCAGTATTTT; cdr3_aa: CASSLAEADTQYF
d_call: NA; j_call: TRBJ1-2; v_call: TRBV7-2; clone_size: NA; cdr3_nt: TGTGCCAGCAGCCCCCGGGTTTTTAACTATGGCTACACCTTC; cdr3_aa: CASSPRVFNYGYTF
d_call: TRBD2; j_call: TRBJ2-3; v_call: TRBV5-8; clone_size: few; cdr3_nt: TGTGCCAGCAGCTTGGGTAGCGGGGGGGCAGATACGCAGTATTTT; cdr3_aa: CASSLGSGGADTQYF
d_call: NA; j_call: TRBJ2-6; v_call: TRBV5-1; clone_size: few; cdr3_nt: TGCGCCAGCAGCTTGGCTGTCTCGCGGAGCTCTGGGGCCAACGTCCTGACTTTC; cdr3_aa: CASSLAVSRSSGANVLTF
d_call: TRBD1; j_call: TRBJ1-2; v_call: TRBV10-1; clone_size: NA; cdr3_nt: TGCGCCAGCAGTGACGGACAGGACTATGGCTACACCTTC; cdr3_aa: CASSDGQDYGYTF
d_call: NA; j_call: TRBJ2-6; v_call: TRBV7-9; clone_size: NA; cdr3_nt: TGTGCCAGCAGCCCGGGGGGGGCCAACGTCCTGACTTTC; cdr3_aa: CASSPGGANVLTF
d_call: NA; j_call: TRBJ1-3; v_call: TRBV12-5; clone_size: NA; cdr3_nt: TGTGCTAGTGGTCCCCACTCTGGAAACACCATATATTTT; cdr3_aa: CASGPHSGNTIYF